This T cell receptor beta chain was identified during a study of T cell repertoires in cytomegalovirus infection. With regard to this clonotype: Its target is not known.

V lost 4 bases and J lost 0, with 10 bases in between. Germline V gene data show CDR1 as MNHNS and CDR2 as SASEGT. The CDR3 has 15 amino acids. TCRdb ran MiXCR on the reads and lists one entry per CDR3 protein. This sample carries 550,000 to 850,000 distinct CDR3 sequences, around 31% of them seen once, and the ten largest clones take roughly 18%. The TCR was taken from a human donor in good health (CMV status not recorded). Some clones in this sample may be carry-over from other donors' samples. The rearrangement joins TRBV6-1 to TRBJ2-1; tentatively, D is TRBD1 (5 bases). This material consisted of cultured PBMCs, taken from culture after CMV antigen stimulation. The CDR3 bases are TGTGCCAGCAGTGTAAGACAGTTCTCCTACAATGAGCAGTTCTTC. The encoded protein is CASSVRQFSYNEQFF.